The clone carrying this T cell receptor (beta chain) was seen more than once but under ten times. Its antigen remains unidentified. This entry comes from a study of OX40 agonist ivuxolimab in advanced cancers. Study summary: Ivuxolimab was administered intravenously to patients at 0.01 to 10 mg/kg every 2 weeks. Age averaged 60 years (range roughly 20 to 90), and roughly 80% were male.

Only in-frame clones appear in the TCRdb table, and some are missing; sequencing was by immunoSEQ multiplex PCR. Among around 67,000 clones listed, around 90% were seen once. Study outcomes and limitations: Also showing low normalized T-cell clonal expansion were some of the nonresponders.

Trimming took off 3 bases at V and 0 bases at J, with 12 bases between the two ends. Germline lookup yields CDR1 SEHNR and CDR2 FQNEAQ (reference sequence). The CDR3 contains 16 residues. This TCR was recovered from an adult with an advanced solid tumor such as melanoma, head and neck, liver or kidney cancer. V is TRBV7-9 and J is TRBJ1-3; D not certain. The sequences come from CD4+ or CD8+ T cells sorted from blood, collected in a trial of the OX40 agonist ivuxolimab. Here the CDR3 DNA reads TGTGCCAGCAGCTTTGAGGGCCGCAACTCTGGAAACACCATATATTTT. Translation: CASSFEGRNSGNTIYF.